This TCR beta chain came from a study of blood T cells in healthy people across ages. As for the study in general: Capture by template switching was about one barcoded beta molecule per two T cells.

The study, taken as a whole, reports: Long-lived donors carried more naive CD4+ cells and greater diversity than aged donors. Unknown donor CMV status possibly confounded expanded clonotype changes.

Through a sample-barcoded 5' primer and a J-beta primer mix, a second PCR was run for roughly 6 to 11 cycles. Each cDNA molecule, via a template-switch adaptor with 12 random nucleotides, was tagged. Using its own MiXCR run on the 5' RACE reads, TCRdb lists one record per CDR3 protein. The sample lists roughly 800,000 distinct CDR3 sequences; 35% to 40% were seen once. CDR3 length equals 16 residues. The J segment lost 7 bases and the V segment lost 3 bases, leaving 13 bases of the junction unmatched. Remarks on this clonotype: What it recognizes is unknown.

Specimen: blood. The V call is TRBV12-3 or TRBV12-4, the J call TRBJ2-7, with 9 bases aligning to TRBD2. The origin of this receptor is a man younger than 35 in good health. For the CDR3, the DNA is TGTGCCAGCAGTTTCCTTGGCGGGGGGGCCTCAGATGAGCAGTACTTC. Protein product: CASSFLGGGASDEQYF.